This T cell receptor (beta chain) came from a study of T cell repertoires in cytomegalovirus infection (dated by TCRdb to the late 2010s). In terms of the full investigation: Alongside well-studied HLA-B-restricted epitopes, the peptide stimulations were aimed at recently identified HLA-C-restricted CMV epitopes, whose presentation resists viral immunomodulation. The HLA type of each donor mattered for the analysis, because public TCR beta signatures pointed to carriage of CMV infection along with the matching HLA type. The full study reports these points: In both this cohort and an independent cohort of some 370 donors, the cumulative frequency of public TCR beta family members distinguished carriers of CMV infection plus the relevant HLA type. In the ex vivo response, HLA-C-restricted CMV-specific TCR beta clonotypes were dominant, and in two of eight donors the single most frequent clonotype came from this HLA-C-restricted group.

Including the terminal cysteine and phenylalanine, the CDR3 comprises 15 residues. Just the 45-base CDR3 DNA is kept, in frame starting at base 1. CDR1 and CDR2 are drawn from the germline V gene (reference sequence): DFQATT, SNEGSKA. V is trimmed back by 4 bases and J by 3 bases, and the junction contains 11 bases that no gene match accounts for. The intended sense of this specimen's treatment or condition label: in vitro stimulation with specific CMV peptide epitopes to enrich CMV-specific T cells. Notes on this clonotype: Its antigen is not yet known. One base away there is no much larger clone; base qualities are not given.

The instrument given in TCRdb is Illumina HiSeq 1500. Using fastp trimming at Q25 and MiXCR clonotype assembly, TCRdb reanalyzed the public sequencing data and kept in-frame beta chains. When rows share a CDR3 protein, they turn into one entry using the most common DNA and genes. Recorded for this sample are about 920,000 distinct CDR3 sequences; roughly 30% of them occurred a single time. The top ten clonotypes cover roughly 12% of the sample. The sequence came from a human donor in good health (CMV status not recorded). Some clones in this sample may be carry-over from other donors' samples. The chain employs TRBV20-1 and TRBJ1-2, with 7 central nucleotides matching TRBD1. The material sequenced was cultured CD8+ T cells from PBMCs, taken from culture after CMV antigen stimulation. In nucleotides, the sequence is TGCAGTGCTAATAGATTAAGACAGGGAGACTATGGCTACACCTTC. Its translation is CSANRLRQGDYGYTF.